Sequencing of this T cell receptor (beta chain) was carried out in a study of beta chain features in type 1 diabetes. Overall study results and limits: Cells expressing TCR highly could be over-represented by cDNA sequencing. Moderate but significant shortening of TCRB CDR3s was recorded in all four CD4+ subsets from Type 1 diabetes patients. The naive, central memory and Treg TCRB repertoires showed an apparent similarity that was greater among patients than among healthy donors.

As every portion of the isolated RNA was reverse transcribed, the sequencing read expressed TCRB transcripts. There were some 3.6 million reads on average in the naive, central memory and regulatory T cell samples. TCRdb's table, derived via immunoSEQ multiplex PCR, lists solely in-frame clones and lacks some. In the table there are 150,000 to 180,000 clones, about a tenth of which are singletons. On this clone: Its cognate antigen is unknown.

There are 14 residues in the CDR3. CDR1 is MDHEN, CDR2 SYDVKM, per germline. Trimming took 6 bases from V and 4 from J; bases not matched to a gene: 4. The chain uses TRBV28 and TRBJ2-7; 12 bases map to TRBD2. The clonotype originates from a man younger than 40 with type 1 diabetes. The sample comprised central memory CD4+ T cells from blood. The CDR3 DNA reads TGTGCCAGCAGGACCGGGACTAGCGGGTACGAGCAGTACTTC. This translates into CASRTGTSGYEQYF.